The present TCR beta chain was sequenced within a study of T cell clones after liver transplantation. About the study: TCRbeta sequencing after a pre-transplant mixed lymphocyte reaction identified graft-donor-reactive clones, later tracked in post-transplant blood.

The protocol was immunoSEQ multiplex PCR, while the TCRdb copy is restricted to in-frame clones and leaves out a portion. The top ten clones hold about a quarter of a sample with roughly 7,400 clones, 60% to 75% of them seen once. The receptor was derived from a human donor who received a liver transplant. Sequencing used CD8+ T cells from blood, obtained before liver transplant.

CDR3 region: CATKPGLDTGELFF. The DNA of the CDR3 is TGTGCCACCAAACCGGGACTTGACACCGGGGAGCTGTTTTTT. This chain links TRBV15 with TRBJ2-2; D is possibly TRBD2 (6 bases). The CDR3 is 14 residues long. With 7 bases removed from V and 3 bases from J, the gap between germline ends came to 12 bases. CDR1 LNHNV and CDR2 YYDKDF come from the germline V gene (reference sequence). Filled out from reference TRBV15 and TRBJ2-2, the complete variable domain reads DAMVIQNPRYQVTQFGKPVTLSCSQTLNHNVMYWYQQKSSQAPKLLFHYYDKDFNNEADTPDNFQSRRPNTSFCFLDIRSPGLGDTAMYLCATKPGLDTGELFFGEGSRLTVL.